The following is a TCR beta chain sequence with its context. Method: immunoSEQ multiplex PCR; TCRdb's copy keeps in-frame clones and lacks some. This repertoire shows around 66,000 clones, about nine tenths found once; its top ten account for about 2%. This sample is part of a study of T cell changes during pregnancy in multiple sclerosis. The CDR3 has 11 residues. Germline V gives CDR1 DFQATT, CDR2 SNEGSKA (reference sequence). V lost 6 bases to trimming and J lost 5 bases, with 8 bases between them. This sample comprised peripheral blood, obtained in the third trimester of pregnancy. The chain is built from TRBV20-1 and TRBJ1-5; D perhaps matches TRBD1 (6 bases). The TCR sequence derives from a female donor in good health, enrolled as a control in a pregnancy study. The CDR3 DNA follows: TGCAGTGCGTCAGGGGATCAGCCCCAGCATTTT. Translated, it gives CSASGDQPQHF.